This record concerns one TCR beta chain sequence. No antigen is known for it. These data originate in a study of blood T cells in healthy people across ages. Findings of the study overall: Higher naive T cell percentage went strongly together with higher TCR beta diversity. Any conclusive comparison of naive versus antigen-experienced cells was prevented by using unsorted PBMCs. Expanded clonotype changes were possibly confounded by unknown donor CMV status.

Next came a second PCR, run for roughly 7 to 12 cycles, which used a sample-barcoded 5' primer along with a J-beta primer mix. Each single sample gave us at least 2.5 million CDR3-containing paired-end reads. One entry per CDR3 protein, called by TCRdb with MiXCR from the 5' RACE reads. The profile shows roughly 830,000 distinct CDR3 sequences, 60% to 80% of them singletons. There are 15 residues in the CDR3. In germline, CDR1 is SGDLS, CDR2 YYNGEE. Trimming stripped 0 bases from V and 1 base from J, with 11 bases between. The rearrangement joins TRBV9 to TRBJ2-7; a possible D gene is TRBD2 (6 bases). Sequencing used blood. This sequence was found in a man aged 25-40 years in good health. The CDR3 DNA follows: TGTGCCAGCAGCGTAGGGGGAGGACTATCCTACGAGCAGTACTTC. This codes for CASSVGGGLSYEQYF.